What follows are 11 T cell receptor beta chains derived from one specimen sequenced in a study of cytomegalovirus exposure and HLA in healthy donors. Researchers ran the PCR with 60 Vbeta and 13 Jbeta primers. TCRdb's table, derived via immunoSEQ multiplex PCR, lists solely in-frame clones and lacks some. The sample lists under 300,000 clones, under 80% occurring once. The sequencing sample was made of PBMCs. The source is a female donor in good health and CMV-seronegative.

The gene calls are TRBV21-1 and TRBJ2-3; the tabulated D call, TRBD2, remains unverified against the DNA. TRBV21-1 is marked as a pseudogene. The CDR3 has 16 amino acids. Here the CDR3 DNA reads TGTGCCAGCAGCAAAGGGGCGGGGACGAGCACAGATACGCAGTATTTT. The encoded protein is CASSKGAGTSTDTQYF.

The chain couples TRBV6-1 to TRBJ2-3; 10 bases match TRBD2. The CDR3 is 15 residues long. J gave up 5 bases and V 8 bases, and 10 bases lay outside the gene matches. Germline V gene lookup returns CDR1 MNHNS and CDR2 SASEGT. CDR3 in DNA: TGTGCCAGCCTACCTCTAGCGGGAGAGATAGATACGCAGTATTTT. Translation gives CASLPLAGEIDTQYF.

V is TRBV28 and J is TRBJ2-1; D is possibly TRBD2 (5 bases). V lost 2 bases and J 6 bases, leaving 20 bases between the germline ends. The germline V gene has CDR1 MDHEN and CDR2 SYDVKM. This CDR3 is built from 17 residues. CDR3 nucleotide sequence: TGTGCCAGCAGTTTAGATTCCGGGAAGGTGTGGTTCAATGAGCAGTTCTTC. Translating gives CASSLDSGKVWFNEQFF.

This clone was seen just once. The chain links TRBV11-1 to TRBJ2-5; 9 bases match TRBD2. J lost 4 bases, V lost 1 base, and 10 bases had no gene match. Germline lookup yields CDR1 SGHAT and CDR2 FQDESV (reference sequence). The CDR3 spans 17 residues. The CDR3 sequence is CASSLGLAGGGAETQYF. The CDR3 DNA reads TGTGCCAGCAGCTTAGGTCTGGCGGGAGGGGGGGCAGAGACCCAGTACTTC. Looking up the rest from reference TRBV11-1 and TRBJ2-5 gives the full variable domain: EAEVAQSPRYKITEKSQAVAFWCDPISGHATLYWYRQILGQGPELLVQFQDESVVDDSQLPKDRFSAERLKGVDSTLKIQPAELGDSAMYLCASSLGLAGGGAETQYFGPGTRLLVL.

The chain is built from TRBV27 and TRBJ1-3, with 7 bases identical to TRBD1. From germline, CDR1 is MNHEY and CDR2 SMNVEV (reference sequence). This CDR3 region has 13 residues. Here the CDR3 reads CATIDRDGNTIYF. In DNA, the CDR3 is TGTGCTACCATTGACAGGGATGGAAACACCATATATTTT.

The sample holds one count of this clone. The rearrangement uses TRBV6-5 and TRBJ2-7, with TRBD1 identical over 9 bases. Trimming at V came to 2 bases and at J to 1 base, leaving 3 bases not matched to a gene. Looked up from germline, CDR1 is MNHEY and CDR2 is SVGAGI. CDR3 size: 15 residues. CDR3 loop: CASSYGGTGSYEQYF. CDR3 nucleotide sequence: TGTGCCAGCAGTTACGGCGGGACAGGGTCCTACGAGCAGTACTTC.

The chain couples TRBV19 to TRBJ2-7; 8 bases fit TRBD2. Germline CDR1 is LNHDA and CDR2 is SQIVND (reference sequence). Germline trimming cut 4 bases from V and 0 bases from J; bases unmatched to any gene: 5. The CDR3 covers 15 residues. CDR3 loop: CASSTGGFSSYEQYF. For the CDR3, the DNA is TGTGCCAGTAGTACGGGGGGGTTTTCCTCCTACGAGCAGTACTTC.

In this sample, this clone turned up once. For the CDR3, the DNA is TGTGCCAGTAGTATCTCGGTTCTCAATGAGCAGTTCTTC. It translates to CASSISVLNEQFF. V gene TRBV19 combines with J gene TRBJ2-1; D is unclear. Germline V gives CDR1 LNHDA, CDR2 SQIVND (reference sequence). The CDR3 is 13 residues long. Trimming cost V 3 bases and J 6 bases, with 9 bases left between them. Together with reference TRBV19 and TRBJ2-1, the CDR3 gives the full variable domain: DGGITQSPKYLFRKEGQNVTLSCEQNLNHDAMYWYRQDPGQGLRLIYYSQIVNDFQKGDIAEGYSVSREKKESFPLTVTSAQKNPTAFYLCASSISVLNEQFFGPGTRLTVL.

The chain combines TRBV29-1 with TRBJ1-2; unclear D gene. The CDR3 is 16 amino acids. Trimming took 4 bases from V and 10 from J, leaving 28 bases between them. The V gene's germline CDR1 is SQVTM and CDR2 ANQGSEA. CDR3 sequence: CSVVRLSSVGRSPYTF. DNA for the CDR3: TGCAGCGTTGTTAGGCTGAGCTCTGTTGGCAGGTCCCCCTACACCTTC.

Comments on this clone: The sample holds other DNA sequences that translate to the same CDR3. This chain uses TRBV30 with TRBJ2-3; 8 bases map to TRBD2. The CDR3 is 15 residues long. V trimming: 4 bases; J trimming: 3 bases; junction bases outside the gene matches: 9. The germline V gene has CDR1 GTSNPN and CDR2 SVGIG (reference sequence). DNA for the CDR3: TGTGCCTGGATTGGAATAGCGGGACTTACAGATACGCAGTATTTT. It yields the protein CAWIGIAGLTDTQYF.

This clone occurred a few times. This chain uses TRBV15 with TRBJ2-7; D may be TRBD1 (6 bases). This CDR3 has 15 amino acids. V lost 3 bases, J lost 0 bases, and 12 bases lay in between. Germline CDR1 is LNHNV and CDR2 is YYDKDF (reference sequence). The CDR3 DNA sequence: TGTGCCACCAGCAGTAGACAGGCAAGCTCCTACGAGCAGTACTTC. Amino acid sequence: CATSSRQASSYEQYF. The entire variable domain, with the rest obtained from reference TRBV15 and TRBJ2-7, is as follows: DAMVIQNPRYQVTQFGKPVTLSCSQTLNHNVMYWYQQKSSQAPKLLFHYYDKDFNNEADTPDNFQSRRPNTSFCFLDIRSPGLGDTAMYLCATSSRQASSYEQYFGPGTRLTVT.